The present T cell receptor (beta chain) was sequenced within a study of blood T cell repertoires in COVID-19 (dated by TCRdb to about 2020). For context, the study as a whole: Samples covering the acute and convalescent phases of COVID-19 were provided by collaborators in the United States, Italy and Spain. The samples were drawn from two sources: the first 160 participants of the ongoing ImmuneRACE study, and 950 to 1,500 subjects contributed by 6 global collaborators. Subjects who had been exposed to COVID-19, were actively infected with it, or had recovered from it provided the deeply sampled blood TCRbeta repertoires that made up the dataset. The material from the prospective study consisted of cDNA or gDNA derived from T cells, B-cell-depleted T cells, or PBMCs. HLA class I and class II types, where available, came from metadata supplied by the sample provider rather than from assay-based typing. The repertoires were released in a freely available public database intended as a resource for research on the immune response to SARS-CoV-2. The sample metadata nearly always contained a de-identified subject ID, COVID-19 status, age in years and sex. Study-wide findings and limitations: The amount of clinical and demographic metadata varied by source and participant and was provided uncurated.

Turning to this clone: It lacks a known antigen. Base qualities are not at hand, and no much larger clone is one base apart.

The immunoSEQ Assay, a bias-controlled multiplex PCR, was used to amplify TCRbeta CDR3 regions from genomic DNA. Per the original workflow: The number of nucleated cells in each sample was estimated from the amplification of reference gene primers within the assay. Sequence reads were collapsed and filtered to measure the absolute abundance of every unique TCRbeta CDR3 rearrangement. For each sample, productive Simpson clonality was calculated as the square root of Simpson's diversity index over productive rearrangements. TCRdb stores this immuneACCESS table with in-frame sequences only. Part of the clones is absent; in the studies checked, under half of the shortfall reflects unresolved V genes, and no reason is known for the rest. V, J and clone size derive from that table, while D and trimming were established from the DNA sequence. The sample records about 130,000 clones, under 85% of which are singletons. The ten top clones hold around 9.8% of the sample.

Collaborating institutions collected whole blood in K2EDTA tubes following their own protocols. For TCRbeta analysis, collaborators shipped samples in one of three forms: frozen whole blood, isolated PBMCs, or DNA extracted from either of those sample types. The germline ends are 10 bases apart after V is trimmed by 4 bases and J by 1 base. In the germline V gene, CDR1 corresponds to SGDLS and CDR2 to YYNGEE. The cysteine opens and the phenylalanine closes a CDR3 of 14 amino acids. Only CDR3 DNA remains: 42 bases, in frame from the first base. The sequence is built from TRBV9 and TRBJ2-3; possibly the D gene is TRBD2, per 5 matching bases. This clonotype was obtained from a middle-aged man with active or convalescent COVID-19. The sample was peripheral blood. The CDR3 region: CASSPHGGTDTQYF. The DNA is as follows: TGTGCCAGCAGCCCCCACGGGGGCACAGATACGCAGTATTTT.